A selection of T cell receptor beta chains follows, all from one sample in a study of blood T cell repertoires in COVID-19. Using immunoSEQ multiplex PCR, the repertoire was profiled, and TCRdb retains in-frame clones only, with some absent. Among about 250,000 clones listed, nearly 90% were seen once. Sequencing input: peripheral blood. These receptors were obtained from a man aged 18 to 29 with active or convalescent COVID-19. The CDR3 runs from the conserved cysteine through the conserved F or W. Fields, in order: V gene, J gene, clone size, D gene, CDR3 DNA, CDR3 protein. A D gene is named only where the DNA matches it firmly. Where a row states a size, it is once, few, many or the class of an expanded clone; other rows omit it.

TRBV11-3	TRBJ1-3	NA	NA	TGTGCCAGCACCTCACCGACAGTTTCTGGAAACACCATATATTTT	CASTSPTVSGNTIYF
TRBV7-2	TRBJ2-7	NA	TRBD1	TGTGCCAGCAGCTTAGGGGACAGGGGTGCCTACGAGCAGTACTTC	CASSLGDRGAYEQYF
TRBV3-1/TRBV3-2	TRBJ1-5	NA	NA	TGTGCCAGCAGCCAAGCCAGGGGCAATCAGCCCCAGCATTTT	CASSQARGNQPQHF
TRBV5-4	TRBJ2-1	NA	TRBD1	TGTGCCAGCAGCCCTGGACAGGGTCGGGAGGAGCAGTTCTTC	CASSPGQGREEQFF
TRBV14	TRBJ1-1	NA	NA	TGTGCCAGCAGCCGAAAGCAGAACACTGAAGCTTTCTTT	CASSRKQNTEAFF
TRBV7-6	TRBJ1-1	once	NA	TGTGCCAGCAGCTTCCAGGGTCGCGGTTTTGCTGAAGCTTTCTTT	CASSFQGRGFAEAFF
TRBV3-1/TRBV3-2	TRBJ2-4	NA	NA	TGTGCCAGCAGCCGCACAACTCCTGGAGTAAAAAACATTCAGTACTTC	CASSRTTPGVKNIQYF
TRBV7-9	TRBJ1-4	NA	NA	TGTGCCAGCAGCCTTACAGGTGGATCTAATGAAAAACTGTTTTTT	CASSLTGGSNEKLFF
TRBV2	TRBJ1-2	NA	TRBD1	TGTGCCAGCAGGCCCCGGGACAGGGGACAATATGGCTACACCTTC	CASRPRDRGQYGYTF
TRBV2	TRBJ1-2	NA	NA	TGTGCCAGCATGAGACGGAGGGACTATGGCTACACCTTC	CASMRRRDYGYTF
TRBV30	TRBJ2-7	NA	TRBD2	TGTGCCTGGAACGGACTAGCGGAAAACGAGCAGTACTTC	CAWNGLAENEQYF
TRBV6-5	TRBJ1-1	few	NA	TGTGCCAGCAGTTACTCGACAGGGAACACTGAAGCTTTCTTT	CASSYSTGNTEAFF
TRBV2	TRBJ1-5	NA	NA	TGTGCCAGCAGTGAAGGACACGGGGATCAGCCCCAGCATTTT	CASSEGHGDQPQHF
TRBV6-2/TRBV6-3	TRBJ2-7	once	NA	TGTGCCAGCAGTAACGGACAGATCTACGAGCAGTACTTC	CASSNGQIYEQYF
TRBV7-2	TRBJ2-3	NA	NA	TGTGCCAGCAGCTTGTCAGCGGACGGGGATACGCAGTATTTT	CASSLSADGDTQYF
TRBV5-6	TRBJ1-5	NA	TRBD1	TGTGCCAGCAGTAATACAGGGGTTCAGCCCCAGCATTTT	CASSNTGVQPQHF
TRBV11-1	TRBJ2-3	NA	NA	TGTGCCAGCAGCCCCGGGAGACGGGCAGATACGCAGTATTTT	CASSPGRRADTQYF
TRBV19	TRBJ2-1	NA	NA	TGTGCCACTTCGTGGGGAGGCGATGAGCAGTTCTTC	CATSWGGDEQFF
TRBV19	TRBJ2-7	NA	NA	TGTGCCAGTAGTATTGCTAGCTCTGACGAGCAGTACTTC	CASSIASSDEQYF
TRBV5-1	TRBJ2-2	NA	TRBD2	TGCGCCAGCAGCTTGGCACTAGCGGGGAACACCGGGGAGCTGTTTTTT	CASSLALAGNTGELFF
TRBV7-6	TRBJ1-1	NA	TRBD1	TGTGCCAGCAGCTTAATCAGGCGGGCAGGGGGCTCCTCTGAAGCTTTCTTT	CASSLIRRAGGSSEAFF
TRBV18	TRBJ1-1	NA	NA	TGTGCCAGCTCACCGGGGGGACGGGGAGGGAGAGACACTGAAGCTTTCTTT	CASSPGGRGGRDTEAFF
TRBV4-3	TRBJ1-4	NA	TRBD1	TGCGCCAGCAGCCAACAGGGACAGGGTTCTAATGAAAAACTGTTTTTT	CASSQQGQGSNEKLFF
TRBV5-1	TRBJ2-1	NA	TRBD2	TGCGCCAGCAGGGGAGCGGGATCGTACAATGAGCAGTTCTTC	CASRGAGSYNEQFF
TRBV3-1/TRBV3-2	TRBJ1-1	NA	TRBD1	TGTGCCAGCAGCCACTTACTTTACAGGGGGCCCAACACTGAAGCTTTCTTT	CASSHLLYRGPNTEAFF
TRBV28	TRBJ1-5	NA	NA	TGTGCCAGCAGTTTAATCGTGGGAGGGAAGCCCCAGCATTTT	CASSLIVGGKPQHF
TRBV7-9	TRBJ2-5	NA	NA	TGTGCCAGCAGCTTAAAAGGGGGATGGCAGGACCAAGAGACCCAGTACTTC	CASSLKGGWQDQETQYF
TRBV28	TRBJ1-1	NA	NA	TGTGCCAGCAGTTTCTTTCTGGGGGCTACTGAAGCTTTCTTT	CASSFFLGATEAFF
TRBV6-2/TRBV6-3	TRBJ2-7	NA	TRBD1	TGTGCCAGCAGTTACGAGGACAGGGGACTTTACGAGCAGTACTTC	CASSYEDRGLYEQYF
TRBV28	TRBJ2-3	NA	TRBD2	TGTGCCAGCAGTTCTCTAGGGACTAGCGGCCCCACAGATACGCAGTATTTT	CASSSLGTSGPTDTQYF
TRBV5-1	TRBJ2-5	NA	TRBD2	TGCGCCAGCAGCTGGGGACTAGCGGGAGTGGAGACCCAGTACTTC	CASSWGLAGVETQYF
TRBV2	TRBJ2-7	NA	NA	TGTGCCGGCCGGGTTTCGGGTCTTGGCTACGAGCAGTACTTC	CAGRVSGLGYEQYF